These T cell receptor beta chains were read from a single sample in a study of blood T cell repertoires in COVID-19. This table comes from immunoSEQ multiplex PCR, and its TCRdb copy is limited to in-frame clones, with some not included. The sample shows about 320,000 clones, more than 90% of them seen only once. The source material was PBMCs or T cells enriched from blood (not recorded which). Receptors originate from a woman younger than 45 who had been exposed to COVID-19. The CDR3 runs from the conserved cysteine through the conserved F or W. Fields, in order: clone size, V gene, D gene, J gene, CDR3 DNA, CDR3 protein. The D gene is left open where the match is weak. Clone size is not always given. Where it is, it says once, few, many or a class for expanded clones.

clone size: .
V gene: TRBV7-2
D gene: TRBD1
J gene: TRBJ1-5
CDR3 DNA: TGTGCCAGCAGCGCGAGGACAGGGGGCGGTCAGCCCCAGCATTTT
CDR3 protein: CASSARTGGGQPQHF

clone size: .
V gene: TRBV9
D gene: .
J gene: TRBJ2-3
CDR3 DNA: TGTGCCAGCAGCGTAGCCCGACGGGTATCCGCAGATACGCAGTATTTT
CDR3 protein: CASSVARRVSADTQYF

clone size: .
V gene: TRBV4-3
D gene: TRBD2
J gene: TRBJ2-7
CDR3 DNA: TGCGCCAGCAGCCAAGGTAGCGGGGGGGGCTACGAGCAGTACTTC
CDR3 protein: CASSQGSGGGYEQYF

clone size: .
V gene: TRBV5-4
D gene: .
J gene: TRBJ2-7
CDR3 DNA: TGTGCCAGCACCCTACAAGGGGGTTACGAGCAGTACTTC
CDR3 protein: CASTLQGGYEQYF

clone size: .
V gene: TRBV15
D gene: TRBD2
J gene: TRBJ2-7
CDR3 DNA: TGTGCCACCAGCAGAGATTCGGGGGGCTACGAGCAGTACTTC
CDR3 protein: CATSRDSGGYEQYF

clone size: .
V gene: TRBV2
D gene: TRBD2
J gene: TRBJ2-2
CDR3 DNA: TGTGCCAGCAGTGCGTCGGGACTACTGATCGCTTGGCCCGGGGAGCTGTTTTTT
CDR3 protein: CASSASGLLIAWPGELFF

clone size: .
V gene: TRBV3-1/TRBV3-2
D gene: .
J gene: TRBJ2-2
CDR3 DNA: TGTGCCAGCAGCTCACAGGGCTACGGGGAGCTGTTTTTT
CDR3 protein: CASSSQGYGELFF

clone size: .
V gene: TRBV27
D gene: .
J gene: TRBJ2-5
CDR3 DNA: TGTGCCAGCAGTTTTGCAGACAGGCTAGAGACCCAGTACTTC
CDR3 protein: CASSFADRLETQYF

clone size: .
V gene: TRBV6-5
D gene: .
J gene: TRBJ1-3
CDR3 DNA: TGTGCCAGCAGCCGCGTGCGGTCTGGAAACACCATATATTTT
CDR3 protein: CASSRVRSGNTIYF

clone size: .
V gene: TRBV5-5
D gene: .
J gene: TRBJ2-7
CDR3 DNA: TGTGCCAGCAGCTTGTACTCGGGGGATACCTACGAGCAGTACTTC
CDR3 protein: CASSLYSGDTYEQYF

clone size: few
V gene: TRBV18
D gene: .
J gene: TRBJ1-2
CDR3 DNA: TGTGCCAGCTCACCATCTACTCGAGGGTTTGGCTACACCTTC
CDR3 protein: CASSPSTRGFGYTF

clone size: .
V gene: TRBV13
D gene: .
J gene: TRBJ1-2
CDR3 DNA: TGTGCCAGCAGCTTAGGGACAGCTTTCAACTATGGCTACACCTTC
CDR3 protein: CASSLGTAFNYGYTF

clone size: .
V gene: TRBV4-1
D gene: TRBD1
J gene: TRBJ1-1
CDR3 DNA: TGCGCCGGTCGACAGGGGTTTTCCGACACTGAAGCTTTCTTT
CDR3 protein: CAGRQGFSDTEAFF

clone size: .
V gene: TRBV15
D gene: .
J gene: TRBJ1-1
CDR3 DNA: TGTGCCACCAGCAGAGATATCGGTGACACTGAAGCTTTCTTT
CDR3 protein: CATSRDIGDTEAFF

clone size: .
V gene: TRBV7-3
D gene: .
J gene: TRBJ1-2
CDR3 DNA: TGTGCCAGCAGCTTAAAGGGGGGGTCCTATGGCTACACCTTC
CDR3 protein: CASSLKGGSYGYTF

clone size: .
V gene: TRBV19
D gene: .
J gene: TRBJ1-1
CDR3 DNA: TGTGCCAGTAGTATGGGGTTCGAGGGCACTGAAGCTTTCTTT
CDR3 protein: CASSMGFEGTEAFF

clone size: .
V gene: TRBV18
D gene: TRBD1
J gene: TRBJ1-6
CDR3 DNA: TGTGCCAGCTCACCAGCCTGGGACAGGGGATTGTCACCCCTCCACTTT
CDR3 protein: CASSPAWDRGLSPLHF

clone size: .
V gene: TRBV2
D gene: TRBD1
J gene: TRBJ1-5
CDR3 DNA: TGTGCCAGCAGGGGACAGGGGTTTAGCGAGCCCCAGCATTTT
CDR3 protein: CASRGQGFSEPQHF

clone size: .
V gene: TRBV19
D gene: TRBD1
J gene: TRBJ1-1
CDR3 DNA: TGTGCCAGTAGTCCTATCGGGACAGGGGATACTGAAGCTTTCTTT
CDR3 protein: CASSPIGTGDTEAFF

clone size: .
V gene: TRBV7-9
D gene: .
J gene: TRBJ1-1
CDR3 DNA: TGTGCCAGCAGCGTAGGACAGAAGACTGAAGCTTTCTTT
CDR3 protein: CASSVGQKTEAFF

clone size: .
V gene: TRBV2
D gene: .
J gene: TRBJ2-3
CDR3 DNA: TGTGCCAGCAAGGGGGGCACAGATACGCAGTATTTT
CDR3 protein: CASKGGTDTQYF

clone size: .
V gene: TRBV4-3
D gene: .
J gene: TRBJ1-6
CDR3 DNA: TGCGCCAGCAGCCAAGTCGAGGGGAGGTCTTCACCCCTCCACTTT
CDR3 protein: CASSQVEGRSSPLHF

clone size: .
V gene: TRBV28
D gene: TRBD1
J gene: TRBJ2-7
CDR3 DNA: TGTGCCAGCAGTTTAAGTTGGGACAGGGGTTCCGAGCAGTACTTC
CDR3 protein: CASSLSWDRGSEQYF

clone size: .
V gene: TRBV3-1/TRBV3-2
D gene: .
J gene: TRBJ1-5
CDR3 DNA: TGTGCCAGCAGCCAGGGGGGTGTGGGCAATCAGCCCCAGCATTTT
CDR3 protein: CASSQGGVGNQPQHF

clone size: .
V gene: TRBV27
D gene: .
J gene: TRBJ1-2
CDR3 DNA: TGTGCCAGCAGCCCCACCGGGACTTCCCGTAGGGGCTACACCTTC
CDR3 protein: CASSPTGTSRRGYTF

clone size: .
V gene: TRBV24-1
D gene: TRBD1
J gene: TRBJ1-2
CDR3 DNA: TGTGCCACCAGTGAAATAATCCCCCCGGACAGGGAACTTATCTATGGCTACACCTTC
CDR3 protein: CATSEIIPPDRELIYGYTF

clone size: .
V gene: TRBV30
D gene: TRBD1
J gene: TRBJ2-5
CDR3 DNA: TGTGCCTGGAGTGTAGGTTTTGCCAGGGGGCGAGAGACCCAGTACTTC
CDR3 protein: CAWSVGFARGRETQYF

clone size: .
V gene: TRBV3-1/TRBV3-2
D gene: TRBD1
J gene: TRBJ2-2
CDR3 DNA: TGTGCCAGCAGCCCCCGGGACAGGGGGCCGTTCGGGGAGCTGTTTTTT
CDR3 protein: CASSPRDRGPFGELFF

clone size: .
V gene: TRBV6-1
D gene: TRBD2
J gene: TRBJ2-5
CDR3 DNA: TGTGCCAGCAGTGGAGGACTAGCGGGGGGGCTTGAGACCCAGTACTTC
CDR3 protein: CASSGGLAGGLETQYF

clone size: few
V gene: TRBV29-1
D gene: .
J gene: TRBJ1-4
CDR3 DNA: TGCAGCGTTGAGCGGAATGAAAAACTGTTTTTT
CDR3 protein: CSVERNEKLFF

clone size: .
V gene: TRBV5-4
D gene: .
J gene: TRBJ1-1
CDR3 DNA: TGTGCCAGCAGCCAAGGATCGCCGGGGGAAAACACTGAAGCTTTCTTT
CDR3 protein: CASSQGSPGENTEAFF

clone size: .
V gene: TRBV27
D gene: .
J gene: TRBJ2-2
CDR3 DNA: TGTGCCAGCAGTTTCCTCGGACAGCCTCGAGGCACCGGGGAGCTGTTTTTT
CDR3 protein: CASSFLGQPRGTGELFF

clone size: .
V gene: TRBV3-1/TRBV3-2
D gene: TRBD2
J gene: TRBJ2-2
CDR3 DNA: TGTGCCAGCAGCGCGGGACTAGCGCACACCGGGGAGCTGTTTTTT
CDR3 protein: CASSAGLAHTGELFF

clone size: .
V gene: TRBV6-4
D gene: .
J gene: TRBJ1-2
CDR3 DNA: TGTGCCAGCAGTGCCAGCGCGGAGAGGGTCTATGGCTACACCTTC
CDR3 protein: CASSASAERVYGYTF

clone size: .
V gene: TRBV7-9
D gene: .
J gene: TRBJ1-4
CDR3 DNA: TGTGCCAGCAGCATACAGGGTTATGAAAAACTGTTTTTT
CDR3 protein: CASSIQGYEKLFF

clone size: .
V gene: TRBV27
D gene: .
J gene: TRBJ1-2
CDR3 DNA: TGTGCCAGCAGTAGCCTCGGTGCGGGAGGACATGGCTACACCTTC
CDR3 protein: CASSSLGAGGHGYTF

clone size: .
V gene: TRBV13
D gene: .
J gene: TRBJ2-1
CDR3 DNA: TGTGCCAGCAGCTTGTCGCAGGGGGAGCAGTTCTTC
CDR3 protein: CASSLSQGEQFF

clone size: .
V gene: TRBV3-1/TRBV3-2
D gene: .
J gene: TRBJ2-4
CDR3 DNA: TGTGCCAGCAGCCAAGCGGTGGACATTCAGTACTTC
CDR3 protein: CASSQAVDIQYF

clone size: .
V gene: TRBV5-6
D gene: TRBD1
J gene: TRBJ2-3
CDR3 DNA: TGTGCCAGCAGGAAAGGGGGCAGGGCAGATACGCAGTATTTT
CDR3 protein: CASRKGGRADTQYF

clone size: once
V gene: TRBV7-6
D gene: TRBD2
J gene: TRBJ2-1
CDR3 DNA: TGTGCCAGCAGCTCTAGCGGGGTTTCCTACAATGAGCAGTTCTTC
CDR3 protein: CASSSSGVSYNEQFF

clone size: .
V gene: TRBV21-1
D gene: .
J gene: TRBJ1-3
CDR3 DNA: TGTGCCAGCAGCACAGTCGGGCCATTTACAGGTGGGGGAAACACCATATATTTT
CDR3 protein: CASSTVGPFTGGGNTIYF

clone size: .
V gene: TRBV5-1
D gene: .
J gene: TRBJ2-2
CDR3 DNA: TGCGCCAGCAGCTTCGGGGGAGTTAACACCGGGGAGCTGTTTTTT
CDR3 protein: CASSFGGVNTGELFF

clone size: .
V gene: TRBV19
D gene: TRBD1
J gene: TRBJ1-2
CDR3 DNA: TGTGCCAGTACCCAACAGGGGATCTATGGCTACACCTTC
CDR3 protein: CASTQQGIYGYTF